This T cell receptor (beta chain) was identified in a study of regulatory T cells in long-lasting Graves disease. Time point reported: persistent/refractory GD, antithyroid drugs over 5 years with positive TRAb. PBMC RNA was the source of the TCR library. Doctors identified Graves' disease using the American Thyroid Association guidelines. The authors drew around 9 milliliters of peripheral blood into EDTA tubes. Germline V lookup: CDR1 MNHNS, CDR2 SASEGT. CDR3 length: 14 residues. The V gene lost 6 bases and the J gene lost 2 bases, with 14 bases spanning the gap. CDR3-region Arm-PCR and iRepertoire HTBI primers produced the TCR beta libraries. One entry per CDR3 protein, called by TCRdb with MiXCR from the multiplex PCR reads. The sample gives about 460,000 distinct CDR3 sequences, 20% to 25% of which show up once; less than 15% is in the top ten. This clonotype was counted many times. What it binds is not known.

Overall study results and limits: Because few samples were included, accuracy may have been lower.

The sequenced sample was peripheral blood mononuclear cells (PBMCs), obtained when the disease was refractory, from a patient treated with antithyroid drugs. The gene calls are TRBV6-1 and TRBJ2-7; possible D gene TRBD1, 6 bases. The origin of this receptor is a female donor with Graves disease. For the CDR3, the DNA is TGTGCCAGCAGAGACGGACAGACAACCTACGAGCAGTACTTC. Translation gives CASRDGQTTYEQYF.